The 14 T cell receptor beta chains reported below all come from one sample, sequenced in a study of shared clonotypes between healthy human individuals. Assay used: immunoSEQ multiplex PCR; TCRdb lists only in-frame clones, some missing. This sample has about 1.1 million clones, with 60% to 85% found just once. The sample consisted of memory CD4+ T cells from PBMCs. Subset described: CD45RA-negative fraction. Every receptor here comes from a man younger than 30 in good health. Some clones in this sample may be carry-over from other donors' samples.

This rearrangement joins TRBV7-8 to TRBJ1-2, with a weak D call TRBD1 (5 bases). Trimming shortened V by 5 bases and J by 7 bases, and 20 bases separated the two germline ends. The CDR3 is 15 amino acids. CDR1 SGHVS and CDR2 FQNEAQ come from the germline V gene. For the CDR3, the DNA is TGTGCCAGCAGCCCAGTGCGGGGGTTTCAGGTTGGCTACACCTTC. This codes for CASSPVRGFQVGYTF.

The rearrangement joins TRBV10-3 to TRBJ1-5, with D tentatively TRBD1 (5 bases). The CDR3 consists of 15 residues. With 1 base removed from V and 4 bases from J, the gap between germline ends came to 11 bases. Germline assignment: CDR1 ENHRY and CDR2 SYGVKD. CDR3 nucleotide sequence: TGTGCCATCAGTGAGTTTTCAGGGTCTAATCAGCCCCAGCATTTT. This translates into CAISEFSGSNQPQHF.

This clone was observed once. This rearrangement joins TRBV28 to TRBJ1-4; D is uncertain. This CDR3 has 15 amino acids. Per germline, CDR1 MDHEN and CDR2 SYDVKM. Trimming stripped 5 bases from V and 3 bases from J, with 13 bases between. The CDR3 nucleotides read TGTGCCAGCAGTCTATCGACAAGAGCTAATGAAAAACTGTTTTTT. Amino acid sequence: CASSLSTRANEKLFF.

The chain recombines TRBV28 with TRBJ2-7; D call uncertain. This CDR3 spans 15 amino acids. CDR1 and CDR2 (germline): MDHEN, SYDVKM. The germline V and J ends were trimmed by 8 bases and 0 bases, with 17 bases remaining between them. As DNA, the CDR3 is TGTGCCAGCGTCCTTCGTACCGGAAGCTCCTACGAGCAGTACTTC. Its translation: CASVLRTGSSYEQYF.

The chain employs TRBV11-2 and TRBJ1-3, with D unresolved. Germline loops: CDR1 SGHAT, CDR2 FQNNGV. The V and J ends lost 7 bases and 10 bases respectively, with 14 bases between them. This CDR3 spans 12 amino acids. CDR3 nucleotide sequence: TGTGCCAGCACCTACCTGGGCGGTACCATATATTTT. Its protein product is CASTYLGGTIYF.

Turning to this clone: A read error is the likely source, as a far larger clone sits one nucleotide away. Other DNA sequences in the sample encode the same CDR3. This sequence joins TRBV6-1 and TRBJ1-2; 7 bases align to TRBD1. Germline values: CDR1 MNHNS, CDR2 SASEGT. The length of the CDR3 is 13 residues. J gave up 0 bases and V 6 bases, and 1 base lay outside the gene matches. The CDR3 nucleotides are TGTGCCAGCAGCGGGACAGCTAACTATGGCTACACCTTC. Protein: CASSGTANYGYTF.

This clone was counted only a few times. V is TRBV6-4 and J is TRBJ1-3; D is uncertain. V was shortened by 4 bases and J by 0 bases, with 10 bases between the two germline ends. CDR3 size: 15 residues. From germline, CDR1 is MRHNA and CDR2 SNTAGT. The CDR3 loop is CASSVSRISGNTIYF. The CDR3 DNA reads TGTGCCAGCAGTGTCTCCAGGATCTCTGGAAACACCATATATTTT.

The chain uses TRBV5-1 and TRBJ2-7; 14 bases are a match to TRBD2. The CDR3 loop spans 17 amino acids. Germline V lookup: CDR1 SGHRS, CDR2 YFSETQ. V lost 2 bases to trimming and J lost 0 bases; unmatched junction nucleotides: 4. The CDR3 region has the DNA TGCGCCAGCAGCTTAGGACTAGCGGGAGGAAACTCCTACGAGCAGTACTTC. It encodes CASSLGLAGGNSYEQYF. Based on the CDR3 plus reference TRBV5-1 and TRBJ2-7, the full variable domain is KAGVTQTPRYLIKTRGQQVTLSCSPISGHRSVSWYQQTPGQGLQFLFEYFSETQRNKGNFPGRFSGRQFSNSRSEMNVSTLELGDSALYLCASSLGLAGGNSYEQYFGPGTRLTVT.

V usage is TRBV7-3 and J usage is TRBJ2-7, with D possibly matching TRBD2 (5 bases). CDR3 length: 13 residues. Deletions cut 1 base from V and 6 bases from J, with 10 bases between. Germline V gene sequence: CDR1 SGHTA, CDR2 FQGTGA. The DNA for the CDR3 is TGTGCCAGCAGCTTAAATCCGGGGTTCGAGCAGTACTTC. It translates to CASSLNPGFEQYF.

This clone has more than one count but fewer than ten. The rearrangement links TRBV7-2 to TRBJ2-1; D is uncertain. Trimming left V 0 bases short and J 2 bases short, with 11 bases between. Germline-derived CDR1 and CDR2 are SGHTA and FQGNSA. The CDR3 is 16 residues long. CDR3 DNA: TGTGCCAGCAGCTTAGCGGCACACGGTCCCTACAATGAGCAGTTCTTC. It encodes CASSLAAHGPYNEQFF.

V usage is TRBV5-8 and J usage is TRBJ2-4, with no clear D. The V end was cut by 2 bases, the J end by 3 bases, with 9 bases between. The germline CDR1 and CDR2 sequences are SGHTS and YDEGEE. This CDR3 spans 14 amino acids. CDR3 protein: CASSFGVDKNIQYF. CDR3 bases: TGTGCCAGCAGCTTCGGAGTGGACAAAAACATTCAGTACTTC.

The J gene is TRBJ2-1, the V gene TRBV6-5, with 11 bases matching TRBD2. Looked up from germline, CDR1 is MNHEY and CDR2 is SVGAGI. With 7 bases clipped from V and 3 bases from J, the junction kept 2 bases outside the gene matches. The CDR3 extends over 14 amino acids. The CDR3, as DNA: TGTGCCAGCACTCTAGCGGGGGGCTACAATGAGCAGTTCTTC. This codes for CASTLAGGYNEQFF.

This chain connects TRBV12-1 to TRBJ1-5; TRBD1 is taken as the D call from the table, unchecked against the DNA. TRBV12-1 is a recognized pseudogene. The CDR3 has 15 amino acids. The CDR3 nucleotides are TGTGCCAGCAGCTTGGACAGGGAGGCAGGACAGCCCCAGCATTTT. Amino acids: CASSLDREAGQPQHF.

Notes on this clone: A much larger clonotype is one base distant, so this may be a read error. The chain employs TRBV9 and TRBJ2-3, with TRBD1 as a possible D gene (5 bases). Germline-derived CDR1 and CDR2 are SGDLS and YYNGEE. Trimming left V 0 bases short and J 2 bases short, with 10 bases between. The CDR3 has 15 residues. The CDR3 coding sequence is TGTGCCAGCAGCGTAGGGGCAGGGAACACAGATACGCAGTATTTT. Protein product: CASSVGAGNTDTQYF.